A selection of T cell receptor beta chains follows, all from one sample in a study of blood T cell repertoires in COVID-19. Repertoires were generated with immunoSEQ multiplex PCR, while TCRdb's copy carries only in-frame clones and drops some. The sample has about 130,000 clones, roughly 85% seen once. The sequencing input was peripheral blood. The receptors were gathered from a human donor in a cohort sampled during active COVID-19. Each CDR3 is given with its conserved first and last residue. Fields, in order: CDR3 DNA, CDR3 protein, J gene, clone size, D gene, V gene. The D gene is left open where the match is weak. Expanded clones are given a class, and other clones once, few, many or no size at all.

DNA: TGCGCCAGCAGAAAGGACAGCAACACCGGGGAGCTGTTTTTT
CDR3: CASRKDSNTGELFF
J: TRBJ2-2
size: once
D: .
V: TRBV4-3

DNA: TGTGCCAGCTCACCATTGGGCTACCCTAGCACAGATACGCAGTATTTT
CDR3: CASSPLGYPSTDTQYF
J: TRBJ2-3
size: .
D: .
V: TRBV18

DNA: TGTGCCAGCAGCTTGGGCTCAGACACAGATACGCAGTATTTT
CDR3: CASSLGSDTDTQYF
J: TRBJ2-3
size: .
D: .
V: TRBV5-4

DNA: TGTGCCAGCAGCACTTTAGTACGGGAGACCCAGTACTTC
CDR3: CASSTLVRETQYF
J: TRBJ2-5
size: .
D: .
V: TRBV7-2

DNA: TGCGCCAGCAGGTGGACAGGGAGAGGGGATGAGCAGTTCTTC
CDR3: CASRWTGRGDEQFF
J: TRBJ2-1
size: .
D: TRBD1
V: TRBV5-1

DNA: TGTGCCAGCAGCTCAGGACTAGCGGGGTTCCGACGTGCTAGCACAGATACGCAGTATTTT
CDR3: CASSSGLAGFRRASTDTQYF
J: TRBJ2-3
size: .
D: TRBD2
V: TRBV13

DNA: TGTGCCAGCGACAGGGCCCAGAAAGAGACCCAGTACTTC
CDR3: CASDRAQKETQYF
J: TRBJ2-5
size: .
D: TRBD1
V: TRBV2

DNA: TGTGCCAGCAGTCCTACGGGACAGGGGTTATATGGCTACACCTTC
CDR3: CASSPTGQGLYGYTF
J: TRBJ1-2
size: few
D: TRBD1
V: TRBV6-5

DNA: TGCAGTGCTAGTCGGTATAGCGGGGGACATTCCCTGGGGGAGACCCAGTACTTC
CDR3: CSASRYSGGHSLGETQYF
J: TRBJ2-5
size: once
D: TRBD2
V: TRBV20-1

DNA: TGTGCCAGCAGCTTAGACAGGCAGACCACCGGGGAGCTGTTTTTT
CDR3: CASSLDRQTTGELFF
J: TRBJ2-2
size: .
D: .
V: TRBV7-9

DNA: TGTGCCAGCAGTTACGATCCGGGCACTGAAGCTTTCTTT
CDR3: CASSYDPGTEAFF
J: TRBJ1-1
size: .
D: .
V: TRBV6-2/TRBV6-3

DNA: TGCGCCAGCAGCTTGGACAGTACCCAAGGGCCCCAGCATTTT
CDR3: CASSLDSTQGPQHF
J: TRBJ1-5
size: .
D: .
V: TRBV5-1

DNA: TGTGCCTGGAGTGGTGGTCCAGGGGGTCGACAGCCCCAGCATTTT
CDR3: CAWSGGPGGRQPQHF
J: TRBJ1-5
size: .
D: TRBD1
V: TRBV30

DNA: TGCGCCAGCAGCCCCCGGACAGGGGGGGTCTATGGCTACACCTTC
CDR3: CASSPRTGGVYGYTF
J: TRBJ1-2
size: .
D: TRBD1
V: TRBV5-1

DNA: TGTGCCAGCAGCGTACTAGGATTGGGACTAGGCCGGCAGTTCTTC
CDR3: CASSVLGLGLGRQFF
J: TRBJ2-1
size: .
D: TRBD2
V: TRBV9

DNA: TGTGCCATCATGGCTAGCGGGGGGGCGAACACCGGGGAGCTGTTTTTT
CDR3: CAIMASGGANTGELFF
J: TRBJ2-2
size: .
D: TRBD2
V: TRBV10-3

DNA: TGCGCCAGCAGCCCGGGTCCACCTACCAATGAGCAGTTCTTC
CDR3: CASSPGPPTNEQFF
J: TRBJ2-1
size: .
D: .
V: TRBV5-1

DNA: TGTGCCAGCAGCTTAGACACAGGGGCGCGGGAAAAACTGTTTTTT
CDR3: CASSLDTGAREKLFF
J: TRBJ1-4
size: .
D: TRBD1
V: TRBV11-2

DNA: TGTGCCAGCAGCACCAGACAGAACACTGAAGCTTTCTTT
CDR3: CASSTRQNTEAFF
J: TRBJ1-1
size: .
D: .
V: TRBV9

DNA: TGTGCCAGCAGTTTCTTCGGTGCTGAAGCTTTCTTT
CDR3: CASSFFGAEAFF
J: TRBJ1-1
size: .
D: .
V: TRBV12-3/TRBV12-4

DNA: TGTGCCTGGGTCGGGACAGGGGGTTGGAACACCATATATTTT
CDR3: CAWVGTGGWNTIYF
J: TRBJ1-3
size: .
D: TRBD1
V: TRBV30

DNA: TGTGCCAGCAGCTTGAGGCGGGAGTGGGCCAAAAACATTCAGTACTTC
CDR3: CASSLRREWAKNIQYF
J: TRBJ2-4
size: .
D: TRBD2
V: TRBV7-2

DNA: TGTGCCACCAGCAGGGAAGTTGGAGGGACTGAAGCTTTCTTT
CDR3: CATSREVGGTEAFF
J: TRBJ1-1
size: .
D: .
V: TRBV15

DNA: TGTGCCACCAGCAGGGACAGGAGGTATCAGCCCCAGCATTTT
CDR3: CATSRDRRYQPQHF
J: TRBJ1-5
size: .
D: TRBD1
V: TRBV15

DNA: TGTGCCAGCAGTTTCGTCCAGGGAACCGACGAGCAGTACTTC
CDR3: CASSFVQGTDEQYF
J: TRBJ2-7
size: .
D: .
V: TRBV28

DNA: TGTGCCAGCTCACCAGGAGCGGGGGAGGGTAAGCAGTTCTTC
CDR3: CASSPGAGEGKQFF
J: TRBJ2-1
size: .
D: TRBD2
V: TRBV18

DNA: TGTGCCAGCAGTTACCGGGCAGGGGAGTATGGCTACACCTTC
CDR3: CASSYRAGEYGYTF
J: TRBJ1-2
size: once
D: .
V: TRBV6-2/TRBV6-3

DNA: TGTGCCAGCAGCTCCGAGGGAACCTCCTACAATGAGCAGTTCTTC
CDR3: CASSSEGTSYNEQFF
J: TRBJ2-1
size: .
D: .
V: TRBV11-3

DNA: TGTGCCAGCAGCTTAGTTGCTCGCGGGAGGGGACAAGAGACCCAGTACTTC
CDR3: CASSLVARGRGQETQYF
J: TRBJ2-5
size: .
D: TRBD2
V: TRBV11-2

DNA: TGTGCCAGCAGCATCCAGCGGGGGAAGACCTCTGCCTACAATGAGCAGTTCTTC
CDR3: CASSIQRGKTSAYNEQFF
J: TRBJ2-1
size: .
D: TRBD2
V: TRBV7-8

DNA: TGTGCCAGCCGGGACACAGGGACAGATACGCAGTATTTT
CDR3: CASRDTGTDTQYF
J: TRBJ2-3
size: .
D: .
V: TRBV6-4

DNA: TGTGCCAGCCGAGCGGGGGCCTCCCGGGCCTACGAGCAGTACTTC
CDR3: CASRAGASRAYEQYF
J: TRBJ2-7
size: .
D: TRBD2
V: TRBV19

DNA: TGTGCCAGCAGCTTGGTAACTAGTGGAGAGACCCAGTACTTC
CDR3: CASSLVTSGETQYF
J: TRBJ2-5
size: .
D: .
V: TRBV5-6

DNA: TGTGCCAGCAGCCGGGACAGGGGGTATCAGCCCCAGCATTTT
CDR3: CASSRDRGYQPQHF
J: TRBJ1-5
size: .
D: TRBD1
V: TRBV6-2/TRBV6-3

DNA: TGTGCCAGCTCCACAGGTCCGAATCAGCCCCAGCATTTT
CDR3: CASSTGPNQPQHF
J: TRBJ1-5
size: .
D: .
V: TRBV18

DNA: TGTGCCAGCAGCCAAGGGACAGGGCGAGGGCAGCCCCAGCATTTT
CDR3: CASSQGTGRGQPQHF
J: TRBJ1-5
size: .
D: TRBD1
V: TRBV14

DNA: TGTGCCAGCAGCCCCACTAGCGGGGGGGGGAGAGAGACCCAGTACTTC
CDR3: CASSPTSGGGRETQYF
J: TRBJ2-5
size: .
D: TRBD2
V: TRBV7-2

DNA: TGCGCCAGCAGCTTGGAGCGGGGCTACGAGCAGTACTTC
CDR3: CASSLERGYEQYF
J: TRBJ2-7
size: .
D: TRBD2
V: TRBV5-1

DNA: TGTGCCTGGAAAGGTCCTGGGCCAAGCTTC
CDR3: CAWKGPGPSF
J: TRBJ1-2
size: .
D: .
V: TRBV30

DNA: TGTGCCAGCAGTCATCTACAGGGGCGAAGAAACACCATATATTTT
CDR3: CASSHLQGRRNTIYF
J: TRBJ1-3
size: .
D: TRBD1
V: TRBV6-5

DNA: TGCGCCAGCAGCTTGTCGCAGGGGGCTGATGAGCAGTTCTTC
CDR3: CASSLSQGADEQFF
J: TRBJ2-1
size: once
D: TRBD1
V: TRBV5-1

DNA: TGTGCCAGCAGTTTCGGACTCGAGCAGTACTTC
CDR3: CASSFGLEQYF
J: TRBJ2-7
size: .
D: .
V: TRBV6-5

DNA: TGTGCCAGCAGCTTAAGTTCTGACAGAGAAGCTTTCTTT
CDR3: CASSLSSDREAFF
J: TRBJ1-1
size: .
D: .
V: TRBV7-2

DNA: TGTGCCAGCAGCAAGGGACTAGCGGGACTCACAGATACGCAGTATTTT
CDR3: CASSKGLAGLTDTQYF
J: TRBJ2-3
size: .
D: .
V: TRBV21-1

DNA: TGTGCCAGCAGCCAGATGAGCGGGTTAGCCAATGAGCAGTTCTTC
CDR3: CASSQMSGLANEQFF
J: TRBJ2-1
size: .
D: .
V: TRBV14

DNA: TGTGCCAGCTCACGCAGGGGGCTCGCCTACGAGCAGTACTTC
CDR3: CASSRRGLAYEQYF
J: TRBJ2-7
size: .
D: TRBD1
V: TRBV18

DNA: TGTGCCTCCCTCCCAGGGGTCAGAGCTGAAGCTTTCTTT
CDR3: CASLPGVRAEAFF
J: TRBJ1-1
size: .
D: .
V: TRBV7-8

DNA: TGTGCCACCAGAACCCGGGACAGGGGAACAGATACGCAGTATTTT
CDR3: CATRTRDRGTDTQYF
J: TRBJ2-3
size: .
D: TRBD1
V: TRBV6-6

DNA: TGTGCCAGCAGGGGGCCGGGGGGCAATGAGCAGTTCTTC
CDR3: CASRGPGGNEQFF
J: TRBJ2-1
size: .
D: TRBD2
V: TRBV7-9

DNA: TGTGCCAGCAGTTGGTGGCCACCCCTCCACTTT
CDR3: CASSWWPPLHF
J: TRBJ1-6
size: .
D: .
V: TRBV27

DNA: TGTGCCAGCCGGACCTTGGGGGGCACCGGGGAGCTGTTTTTT
CDR3: CASRTLGGTGELFF
J: TRBJ2-2
size: .
D: .
V: TRBV6-5

DNA: TGTGCCAGCAGCAAACTAGGACCGATCTCTAATTCACCCCTCCACTTT
CDR3: CASSKLGPISNSPLHF
J: TRBJ1-6
size: .
D: .
V: TRBV7-9

DNA: TGTGCCAGCAGCGTAACCTTAGCGGGAGTGGATACGCAGTATTTT
CDR3: CASSVTLAGVDTQYF
J: TRBJ2-3
size: few
D: TRBD2
V: TRBV7-2

DNA: TGTGCCAGCTCGGGATCTAGCGGCGAGACCCAGTACTTC
CDR3: CASSGSSGETQYF
J: TRBJ2-5
size: .
D: TRBD2
V: TRBV14

DNA: TGTGCCAGCAGCGCCGCCAGTAACTATGGCTACACCTTC
CDR3: CASSAASNYGYTF
J: TRBJ1-2
size: once
D: .
V: TRBV6-2/TRBV6-3

DNA: TGTGCCAGCAGCACGGCAGGGGTCCACGAGCAGTACTTC
CDR3: CASSTAGVHEQYF
J: TRBJ2-7
size: few
D: .
V: TRBV21-1

DNA: TGTGCCAGCAGCGTAGGAACTACAGGTGAAGCTTTCTTT
CDR3: CASSVGTTGEAFF
J: TRBJ1-1
size: .
D: .
V: TRBV9

DNA: TGTGCCAGCAGCGTAGGTCCGGGGGGGGCCCCAGATACGCAGTATTTT
CDR3: CASSVGPGGAPDTQYF
J: TRBJ2-3
size: .
D: TRBD2
V: TRBV9